This is a list of T cell receptor beta chains from one sample in a study of T cells after yellow fever vaccination. TCRdb analysed the 5' RACE reads with MiXCR anew, one entry per CDR3 protein. The data hold 300,000 or so distinct CDR3 sequences, with 10% to 15% observed a single time. Specimen: CD4+ T cells sorted from PBMCs, collected 45 days after the yellow fever booster vaccination. The receptors come from a man in his thirties or forties who received the YFV17D yellow fever vaccine. Each CDR3 is given with its conserved first and last residue. The D gene is left open where the match is weak. The size entry is marked missing in some rows and otherwise reads once, few, many or a size class.

v_gene	d_gene	abundance	j_gene	CDR3nt	CDR3aa
TRBV6-1	TRBD1	few	TRBJ1-1	TGTGCCAGCAGAAGTACAGGGGTTGGCACTGAAGCTTTCTTT	CASRSTGVGTEAFF
TRBV20-1	.	few	TRBJ2-1	TGCAGTGCTGGAAAAGCTGGGCGGAGTGAGCAGTTCTTC	CSAGKAGRSEQFF
TRBV20-1	TRBD2	.	TRBJ2-1	TGCAGTGCCCCCCGCGGGGCGGGGGACAATGAGCAGTTCTTC	CSAPRGAGDNEQFF
TRBV6-5	TRBD1	.	TRBJ2-4	TGTGCCAGCAGTTACTCCTACAGGGGGGCCAAAAACATTCAGTACTTC	CASSYSYRGAKNIQYF
TRBV5-1	.	few	TRBJ2-3	TGCGCCAGCAGCTTGGACGGGCTATCGATGTATACGCAGTATTTT	CASSLDGLSMYTQYF
TRBV12-3/TRBV12-4	.	.	TRBJ2-7	TGTGCCAGCACAGGAGGGCTGCAGCAGTACTTC	CASTGGLQQYF
TRBV20-1	TRBD2	few	TRBJ2-1	TGCAGTGCTCCAGTGGGGACTAGCGGGAGTAATGAGCAGTTCTTC	CSAPVGTSGSNEQFF
TRBV7-2	.	.	TRBJ2-7	TGTGCCAGCAGCTTATCTGTCGGGGAGCAGTACTTC	CASSLSVGEQYF
TRBV5-1	.	.	TRBJ2-5	TGCGCCAGCAGCTCCTTTTTGGGGGAGACCCAGTACTTC	CASSSFLGETQYF
TRBV29-1	.	few	TRBJ2-3	TGCAGCGTCTTGCAGGGCACAGATACGCAGTATTTT	CSVLQGTDTQYF
TRBV28	.	few	TRBJ2-2	TGTGCCAGCAGTTCCATCGGACAAGGGCTGTTTTTT	CASSSIGQGLFF
TRBV7-2	.	.	TRBJ2-7	TGTGCCAGCAGCTCACAGACTAGGGACGAGCAGTACTTC	CASSSQTRDEQYF
TRBV7-2	.	.	TRBJ2-7	TGTGCCAGCAGCGGCCGGGACGGCCTTTACGAGCAGTACTTC	CASSGRDGLYEQYF
TRBV12-3/TRBV12-4	.	few	TRBJ2-3	TGTGCCACCAGGGGGGCCAGCGGGGGCACAGATACGCAGTATTTT	CATRGASGGTDTQYF
TRBV4-3	TRBD2	many	TRBJ2-3	TGCGCCAGCAGCCAAGCGGGCGGGAGGGCAGATACGCAGTATTTT	CASSQAGGRADTQYF
TRBV5-1	.	.	TRBJ1-5	TGCGCCAGCAGCTTGGCCGGGGATTCGGGGCAGCCCCAGCATTTT	CASSLAGDSGQPQHF
TRBV29-1	.	many	TRBJ2-5	TGCAGCGTTGGAGGAGGAGGCCAAGAGACCCAGTACTTC	CSVGGGGQETQYF
TRBV27	.	.	TRBJ2-7	TGTGCCAGCAGTCGCTCCCCGGGGATCCTCTACGAGCAGTACTTC	CASSRSPGILYEQYF